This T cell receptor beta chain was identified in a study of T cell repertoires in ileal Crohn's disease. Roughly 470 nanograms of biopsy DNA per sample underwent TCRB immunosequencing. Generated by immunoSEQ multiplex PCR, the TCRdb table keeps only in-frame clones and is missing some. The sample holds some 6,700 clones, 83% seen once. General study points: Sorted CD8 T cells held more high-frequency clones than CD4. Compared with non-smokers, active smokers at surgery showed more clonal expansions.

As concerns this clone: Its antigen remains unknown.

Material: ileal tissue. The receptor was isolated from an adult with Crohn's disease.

DNA for the CDR3: TGTGCCAGCAGTGAAGACAGGGATCAGCCCCAGCATTTT. The encoded protein is CASSEDRDQPQHF. This chain joins TRBV6-1 and TRBJ1-5; maybe TRBD1 (6 bases). V lost 1 base and J lost 5, with 6 bases in between. The CDR3 runs to 13 residues. Germline values: CDR1 MNHNS, CDR2 SASEGT.